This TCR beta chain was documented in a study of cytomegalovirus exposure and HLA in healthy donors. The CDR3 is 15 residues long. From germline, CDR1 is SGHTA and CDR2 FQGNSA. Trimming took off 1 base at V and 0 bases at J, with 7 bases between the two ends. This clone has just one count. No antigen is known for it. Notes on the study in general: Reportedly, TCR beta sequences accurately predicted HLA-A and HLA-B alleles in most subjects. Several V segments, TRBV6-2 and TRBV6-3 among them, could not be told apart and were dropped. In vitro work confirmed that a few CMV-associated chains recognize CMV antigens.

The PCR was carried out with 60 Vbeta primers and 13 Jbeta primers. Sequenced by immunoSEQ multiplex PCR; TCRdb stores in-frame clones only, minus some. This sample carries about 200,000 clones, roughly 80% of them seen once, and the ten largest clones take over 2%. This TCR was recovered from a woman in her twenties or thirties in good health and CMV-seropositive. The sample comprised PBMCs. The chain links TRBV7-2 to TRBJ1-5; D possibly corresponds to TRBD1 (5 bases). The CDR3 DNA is TGTGCCAGCAGCTTAGTAGGGGATAGCAATCAGCCCCAGCATTTT. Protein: CASSLVGDSNQPQHF.